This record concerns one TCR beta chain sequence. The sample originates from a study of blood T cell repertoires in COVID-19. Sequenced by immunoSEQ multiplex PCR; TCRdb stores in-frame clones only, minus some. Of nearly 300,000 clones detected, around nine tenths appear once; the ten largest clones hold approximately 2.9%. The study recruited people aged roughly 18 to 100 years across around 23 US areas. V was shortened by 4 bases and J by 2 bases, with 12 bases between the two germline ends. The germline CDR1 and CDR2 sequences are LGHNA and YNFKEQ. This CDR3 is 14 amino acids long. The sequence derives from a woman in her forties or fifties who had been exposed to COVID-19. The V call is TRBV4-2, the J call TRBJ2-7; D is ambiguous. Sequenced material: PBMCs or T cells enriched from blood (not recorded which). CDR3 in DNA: TGTGCCAGCAGCCCGGGTCCTCTTCCCTACGAGCAGTACTTC. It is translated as CASSPGPLPYEQYF.